Presented here are 27 T cell receptor beta chains from one specimen sequenced in a study of shared T cell receptors in the human thymus. The protocol was immunoSEQ multiplex PCR, while the TCRdb copy is restricted to in-frame clones and leaves out a portion. The table shows approximately 730,000 clones, with 80% to 90% occurring only once. These data were also filed under a second study, of human thymus T cells.

The material sequenced was thymocytes. Receptors were obtained from a girl in the first two years of life with a congenital heart defect.

This CDR3 reads CASSEAPRAPGNYGYTF. Here the CDR3 DNA reads TGTGCCAGCAGTGAAGCGCCTCGGGCCCCGGGGAACTATGGCTACACCTTC. The chain combines TRBV6-1 with TRBJ1-2; the D is unclear. Germline V gene sequence: CDR1 MNHNS, CDR2 SASEGT. V was clipped by 0 bases and J by 2 bases, with 16 bases between them. The CDR3 covers 17 residues.

This clone was picked up a small number of times. The chain combines TRBV13 with TRBJ2-3; 7 nucleotides line up with TRBD2. J was trimmed by 0 bases and V by 7 bases; bases with no gene match: 16. This CDR3 comprises 18 residues. Germline V CDR1 and CDR2: PRHDT, FYEKMQ (reference sequence). The CDR3 protein is CASIPVHPQAGSTDTQYF. DNA of the CDR3: TGTGCCAGCATCCCAGTACACCCCCAAGCGGGGAGCACAGATACGCAGTATTTT.

The genes are TRBV5-1 and TRBJ2-2; D is possibly TRBD2 (5 bases). The CDR3 totals 13 residues. Looked up from germline, CDR1 is SGHRS and CDR2 is YFSETQ. V lost 3 bases and J 3 bases, leaving 6 bases between the germline ends. The CDR3 protein is CASSSGDTGELFF. The CDR3, as DNA: TGCGCCAGCAGCTCCGGGGACACCGGGGAGCTGTTTTTT.

The chain combines TRBV28 with TRBJ1-3; 7 bases are shared with TRBD1. The V gene end was trimmed by 6 bases and the J gene end by 7 bases; junction bases not matched to a gene: 6. Germline V lookup: CDR1 MDHEN, CDR2 SYDVKM. The CDR3 totals 13 residues. The CDR3 coding sequence is TGTGCCAGCAGCCAACCGACAGGGAACACCATATATTTT. Encoded protein: CASSQPTGNTIYF. Together with reference TRBV28 and TRBJ1-3, the CDR3 gives the full variable domain: DVKVTQSSRYLVKRTGEKVFLECVQDMDHENMFWYRQDPGLGLRLIYFSYDVKMKEKGDIPEGYSVSREKKERFSLILESASTNQTSMYLCASSQPTGNTIYFGEGSWLTVV.

This chain joins TRBV5-6 and TRBJ2-5; 8 nucleotides agree with TRBD1. CDR1 and CDR2 (germline): SGHDT, YYEEEE. With 2 bases clipped from V and 4 bases from J, the junction kept 4 bases outside the gene matches. This CDR3 is 14 amino acids long. The chain's CDR3 is CASSFGRGRETQYF. Here the CDR3 DNA reads TGTGCCAGCAGCTTTGGCAGGGGGCGAGAGACCCAGTACTTC.

The chain links TRBV28 to TRBJ1-2; 12 bases are shared with TRBD1. V lost 2 bases, J lost 6 bases, and 19 bases stayed unmatched. The CDR3 consists of 20 residues. CDR1 is MDHEN, CDR2 SYDVKM, per germline. The CDR3 DNA is TGTGCCAGCAGTTTAAGGGGCCAGGAGTGGCCGGGACAGGGGGCTAATGGCTACACCTTC. This gives the protein CASSLRGQEWPGQGANGYTF.

V and J are TRBV5-8 and TRBJ2-4; 8 nucleotides match TRBD2. The length of the CDR3 is 17 residues. Germline values: CDR1 SGHTS, CDR2 YDEGEE. V lost 6 bases, J lost 0 bases, and 11 bases stayed unmatched. The CDR3 DNA follows: TGTGCCAGCACCCAATCGAAGCGGGGGTTAGCCAAAAACATTCAGTACTTC. Protein product: CASTQSKRGLAKNIQYF.

Concerning this clone itself: The sample holds other DNA sequences that translate to the same CDR3. The chain uses TRBV5-5 and TRBJ2-7; 7 bases map to TRBD1. V was pared by 2 bases and J by 3 bases, with 2 bases of the junction left unmatched. Per the germline V gene, CDR1 is SGHKS and CDR2 is YYEKEE (reference sequence). The CDR3 consists of 13 residues. CDR3 residues: CASSLGTVYEQYF. For the CDR3, the DNA is TGTGCCAGCAGCTTAGGGACAGTCTACGAGCAGTACTTC.

CDR3 amino acids: CASSSGTVTYNEQFF. The CDR3 region has the DNA TGTGCCAGCAGTTCCGGGACAGTGACCTACAATGAGCAGTTCTTC. V gene TRBV6-5 combines with J gene TRBJ2-1; TRBD1 aligns across 7 bases. The CDR3 contains 15 residues. Germline V gene data show CDR1 as MNHEY and CDR2 as SVGAGI. J gave up 2 bases and V 4 bases, and 5 bases lay outside the gene matches.

The gene calls are TRBV6-1 and TRBJ2-7; the match to TRBD1 covers 11 bases. CDR1 and CDR2 from the germline V gene are MNHNS and SASEGT. V was pared by 5 bases and J by 6 bases, with 3 bases of the junction left unmatched. The CDR3 is made up of 13 amino acids. The CDR3 DNA reads as TGTGCCAGCAGTAGGGACAGGGGGTGCGAGCAGTACTTC. It translates to CASSRDRGCEQYF.

The V gene is TRBV6-5, the J gene TRBJ1-6; perhaps TRBD1 as D (6 bases). Germline V lookup: CDR1 MNHEY, CDR2 SVGAGI. V lost 7 bases, J lost 9 bases, and 16 bases lay in between. The CDR3 length is 14 residues. CDR3 sequence (DNA): TGTGCCAGCATTTCAAGGGGGAGGGGTTCACCCCTCCACTTT. Amino acid sequence: CASISRGRGSPLHF.

V is TRBV7-3 and J is TRBJ1-1; a weak D match, TRBD1 (6 bases). Trimming cost V 5 bases and J 0 bases, with 13 bases left between them. Germline assignment: CDR1 SGHTA and CDR2 FQGTGA. CDR3 length: 15 amino acids. The CDR3 DNA follows: TGTGCCAGCAGCCAGGACAGTCCTTTGAACACTGAAGCTTTCTTT. Translated, it gives CASSQDSPLNTEAFF.

The chain is built from TRBV4-1 and TRBJ1-1, with TRBD1 as a possible D gene (6 bases). From germline, CDR1 is MGHRA and CDR2 YSYEKL. The CDR3 length is 17 residues. The V gene lost 0 bases and the J gene lost 0 bases, with 14 bases spanning the gap. CDR3 sequence reads: CASSQDQDSYLNTEAFF. CDR3 coding DNA: TGCGCCAGCAGCCAAGATCAGGACAGCTACCTGAACACTGAAGCTTTCTTT.

The chain joins TRBV5-6 to TRBJ1-6; 9 bases line up with TRBD1. Germline V CDR1 and CDR2: SGHDT, YYEEEE. V gave up 3 bases and J gave up 1 base; unmatched junction bases: 8. This CDR3 is built from 18 residues. The CDR3 loop reads CASSSDRGGRSYNSPLHF. CDR3 DNA sequence: TGTGCCAGCAGCTCGGACAGGGGAGGAAGGTCCTATAATTCACCCCTCCACTTT.

CDR3 in DNA: TGTGCCAGCCTAGTGTGGGCAGGGAGGGACTATGGCTACACCTTC. Translation gives CASLVWAGRDYGYTF. J is TRBJ1-2 and V is TRBV6-6; D may be TRBD1 (5 bases). The ends were cut back, 8 bases at V and 3 bases at J, with 19 bases in the middle. This CDR3 region has 15 residues. From germline, CDR1 is MNHNY and CDR2 SVGAGI (reference sequence).

V and J are TRBV9 and TRBJ1-2; D is perhaps TRBD1 (6 bases). V lost 2 bases and J lost 5, with 10 bases in between. The V gene's germline CDR1 is SGDLS and CDR2 YYNGEE. The CDR3 contains 13 residues. The CDR3 DNA reads TGTGCCAGCAGCGTGAACAGGGATTATGGCTACACCTTC. It translates to CASSVNRDYGYTF.

This clone occurred once. The J gene is TRBJ1-2, the V gene TRBV19; D uncertain. This CDR3 comprises 13 residues. V was shortened by 3 bases and J by 6 bases, with 11 bases between the two germline ends. CDR1 is LNHDA, CDR2 SQIVND, per germline (reference sequence). This chain's CDR3 is CASSMKLHHGYTF. In DNA, the CDR3 is TGTGCCAGTAGTATGAAACTCCATCATGGCTACACCTTC. Combining the CDR3 with reference TRBV19 and TRBJ1-2 gives the whole variable domain DGGITQSPKYLFRKEGQNVTLSCEQNLNHDAMYWYRQDPGQGLRLIYYSQIVNDFQKGDIAEGYSVSREKKESFPLTVTSAQKNPTAFYLCASSMKLHHGYTFGSGTRLTVV.

The genes are TRBV15 and TRBJ2-7, with 11 bases that match TRBD1. V gave up 3 bases and J gave up 6 bases; unmatched junction bases: 7. The V gene's germline CDR1 is LNHNV and CDR2 YYDKDF (reference sequence). This CDR3 is built from 15 residues. Written as DNA, the CDR3 is TGTGCCACCAGCAGGCCGGGACAGGGGGACTGCGAGCAGTACTTC. Translated: CATSRPGQGDCEQYF.

This clone appeared once. The chain carries TRBV5-5 and TRBJ1-5, with a weak D call TRBD1 (6 bases). This CDR3 comprises 16 residues. CDR1 SGHKS and CDR2 YYEKEE come from the germline V gene (reference sequence). Trimming shortened V by 0 bases and J by 0 bases, and 10 bases separated the two germline ends. The CDR3 is CASSLGGQNSNQPQHF. Written as DNA, the CDR3 is TGTGCCAGCAGCTTGGGGGGGCAGAATAGCAATCAGCCCCAGCATTTT.

This clone was counted once. The CDR3 sequence is CASSSRFGQVGYEQYF. The CDR3 DNA sequence: TGTGCCAGCAGTTCCCGTTTTGGACAAGTGGGCTACGAGCAGTACTTC. This chain links TRBV27 with TRBJ2-7, with D possibly TRBD1 on 5 matching bases. Germline CDR1 and CDR2: MNHEY and SMNVEV (reference sequence). V lost 4 bases, J lost 3 bases, and 19 bases lay in between. The CDR3 is 16 amino acids.

The chain couples TRBV4-2 to TRBJ2-1; 13 nucleotides line up with TRBD2. V shed 0 bases and J 7 bases; nucleotides not matched to a gene: 6. The germline V gene encodes CDR1 LGHNA and CDR2 YNFKEQ. The CDR3 totals 17 residues. DNA of the CDR3: TGTGCCAGCAGCCAAGACGTACTAGCGGGGGGGCCTAATGAGCAGTTCTTC. This encodes CASSQDVLAGGPNEQFF.

J is TRBJ1-5 and V is TRBV29-1; 11 positions agree with TRBD1. Germline CDR1 is SQVTM and CDR2 is ANQGSEA. This CDR3 has 15 residues. Germline trimming cut 5 bases from V and 2 bases from J; bases unmatched to any gene: 5. CDR3 nucleotide sequence: TGCAGCGTTCGGACAGGGGGCAGGGGCAATCAGCCCCAGCATTTT. Translated: CSVRTGGRGNQPQHF.

This chain connects TRBV6-5 to TRBJ1-1; D possibly corresponds to TRBD1 (6 bases). Germline-derived CDR1 and CDR2 are MNHEY and SVGAGI. The CDR3 runs 16 residues. V was shortened by 0 bases and J by 3 bases, with 14 bases between the two germline ends. CDR3 in amino acids: CASSYSGGRVDTEAFF. The CDR3 nucleotides are TGTGCCAGCAGTTACTCTGGGGGCAGGGTGGACACTGAAGCTTTCTTT.

This rearrangement joins TRBV5-5 to TRBJ1-2; D not certain. Germline V lookup: CDR1 SGHKS, CDR2 YYEKEE (reference sequence). CDR3 length: 14 residues. The V end lost 3 bases, the J end lost 3 bases, and 12 bases lay between the germline ends. The CDR3 nucleotides are TGTGCCAGCAGCTCCACTTCGGGTGACTATGGCTACACCTTC. Translating it yields CASSSTSGDYGYTF. The variable domain in full, with the rest retrieved from reference TRBV5-5 and TRBJ1-2, is DAGVTQSPTHLIKTRGQQVTLRCSPISGHKSVSWYQQVLGQGPQFIFQYYEKEERGRGNFPDRFSARQFPNYSSELNVNALLLGDSALYLCASSSTSGDYGYTFGSGTRLTVV.

This clone came up once. Other DNA sequences in this sample translate to the same CDR3. This chain joins TRBV20-1 and TRBJ1-2; D is perhaps TRBD1 (6 bases). The V end lost 6 bases, the J end lost 5 bases, and 10 bases lay between the germline ends. The CDR3 is 11 residues long. CDR1 DFQATT and CDR2 SNEGSKA come from the germline V gene (reference sequence). The CDR3 nucleotides read TGCAGTGCCCGGACAGCTTATGGCTACACCTTC. Its protein is CSARTAYGYTF.

V and J are TRBV10-2 and TRBJ2-1, with 15 positions matching TRBD2. The CDR3 consists of 16 residues. Looked up from germline, CDR1 is WSHSY and CDR2 is SAAADI. The J segment lost 5 bases and the V segment lost 8 bases, leaving 7 bases of the junction unmatched. The CDR3 loop is CASYGTSGGINNEQFF. CDR3 bases: TGCGCCAGCTACGGGACTAGCGGGGGGATTAACAATGAGCAGTTCTTC.

The CDR3 spells CASSSVTGSPGNTIYF. The CDR3 nucleotides are TGTGCCAGCAGTTCGGTAACAGGGTCCCCTGGAAACACCATATATTTT. The genes are TRBV27 and TRBJ1-3; tentative D call: TRBD1 (6 bases). Germline V lookup: CDR1 MNHEY, CDR2 SMNVEV (reference sequence). The length of the CDR3 is 16 residues. V shed 4 bases and J shed 2 bases, with 15 bases lying between them.